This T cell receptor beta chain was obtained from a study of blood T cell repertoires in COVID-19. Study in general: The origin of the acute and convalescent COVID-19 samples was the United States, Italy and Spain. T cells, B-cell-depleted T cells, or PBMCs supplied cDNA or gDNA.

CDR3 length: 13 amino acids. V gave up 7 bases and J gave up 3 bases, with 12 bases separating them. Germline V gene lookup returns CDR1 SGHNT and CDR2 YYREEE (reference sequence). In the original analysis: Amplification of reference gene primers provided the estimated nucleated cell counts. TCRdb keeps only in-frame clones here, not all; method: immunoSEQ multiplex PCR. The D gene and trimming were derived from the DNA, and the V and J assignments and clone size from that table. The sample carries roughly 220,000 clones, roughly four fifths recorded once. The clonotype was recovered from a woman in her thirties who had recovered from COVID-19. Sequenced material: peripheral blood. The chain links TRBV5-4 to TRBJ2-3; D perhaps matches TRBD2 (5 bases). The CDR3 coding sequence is TGTGCCAGCCTGTCGAGGGCGACAGATACGCAGTATTTT. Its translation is CASLSRATDTQYF.